The rows below give T cell receptor beta chains drawn from one sample of a study of blood T cell repertoires in COVID-19. Assay: immunoSEQ multiplex PCR; the TCRdb copy retains only in-frame clones and omits some. The sample gives around 300,000 clones, more than 70% of which show up once; 1.6% is in the top ten. The sample consisted of peripheral blood. These receptors all stem from a woman aged 25 to 39 with COVID-19, enrolled during active disease. CDR3s include the opening cysteine and the closing phenylalanine or tryptophan. The D gene is left open where the match is weak. Size tells how often a clone was seen (once, few, many) or the class of an expanded clone, and some rows leave it out.

clone size	D gene	J gene	V gene	CDR3 protein	CDR3 DNA
.	.	TRBJ1-2	TRBV6-2/TRBV6-3	CASSLTAGDYGYTF	TGTGCCAGCAGTTTAACGGCCGGGGACTATGGCTACACCTTC
.	.	TRBJ1-6	TRBV10-3	CAISEWEGVRSPLHF	TGTGCCATCAGTGAGTGGGAGGGGGTCCGTTCACCCCTCCACTTT
.	TRBD1	TRBJ1-3	TRBV7-8	CASSHRGSGNTIYF	TGTGCCAGCAGCCACAGGGGGTCCGGAAACACCATATATTTT
.	.	TRBJ2-2	TRBV7-9	CASSMPGLQTNTGELFF	TGTGCCAGCAGCATGCCGGGTCTTCAAACGAACACCGGGGAGCTGTTTTTT
.	.	TRBJ1-1	TRBV5-4	CASSLMGSGGDTEAFF	TGTGCCAGCAGCTTGATGGGGAGCGGTGGGGACACTGAAGCTTTCTTT
.	.	TRBJ2-5	TRBV7-6	CASSLDQGKQETQYF	TGTGCCAGCAGCTTAGACCAGGGGAAGCAAGAGACCCAGTACTTC
.	TRBD1	TRBJ1-6	TRBV5-4	CASSLRTGGGNSPLHF	TGTGCCAGCAGCTTGCGGACAGGGGGCGGGAATTCACCCCTCCACTTT
.	.	TRBJ1-1	TRBV30	CAWSRGSLNTEAFF	TGTGCCTGGAGTCGGGGGTCCTTGAACACTGAAGCTTTCTTT
.	TRBD1	TRBJ2-5	TRBV5-6	CASSRLDRGQETQYF	TGTGCCAGCAGCCGACTGGACAGGGGTCAAGAGACCCAGTACTTC
.	TRBD1	TRBJ1-2	TRBV29-1	CSVSHNRGYYGYTF	TGCAGCGTCTCCCATAACAGGGGATATTATGGCTACACCTTC
.	TRBD1	TRBJ2-3	TRBV29-1	CSVEVPGQGPDTQYF	TGCAGCGTTGAGGTTCCGGGACAGGGACCAGATACGCAGTATTTT
.	TRBD1	TRBJ1-2	TRBV6-6	CASSYDRADGYTF	TGTGCCAGCAGTTACGACAGGGCTGATGGCTACACCTTC
.	.	TRBJ1-3	TRBV24-1	CATSDARGNGNTIYF	TGTGCCACCAGTGATGCCCGGGGAAATGGAAACACCATATATTTT
.	TRBD2	TRBJ2-5	TRBV7-2	CASSLGRGGQETQYF	TGTGCCAGCAGCCTAGGGCGGGGGGGCCAAGAGACCCAGTACTTC
.	.	TRBJ2-1	TRBV28	CASMDTGYNEQFF	TGTGCCAGCATGGATACGGGCTACAATGAGCAGTTCTTC
.	.	TRBJ2-5	TRBV6-2/TRBV6-3	CASSYFRATQYF	TGTGCCAGCAGTTACTTCCGAGCGACCCAGTACTTC
.	.	TRBJ2-5	TRBV7-9	CASSPKGIQETQYF	TGTGCCAGCAGCCCGAAGGGGATCCAAGAGACCCAGTACTTC
.	.	TRBJ2-5	TRBV18	CASSLQGQETQYF	TGTGCCAGCTCGTTACAGGGACAAGAGACCCAGTACTTC
.	.	TRBJ1-2	TRBV5-1	CASRRWGGDYGYTF	TGCGCCAGCCGGAGGTGGGGGGGAGACTATGGCTACACCTTC
.	TRBD1	TRBJ1-5	TRBV6-2/TRBV6-3	CASSTARDRSGNQPQHF	TGTGCCAGCAGTACTGCCCGGGACAGATCGGGGAATCAGCCCCAGCATTTT
.	TRBD1	TRBJ1-4	TRBV7-9	CASSLNQGGEKLFF	TGTGCCAGCAGCTTAAACCAGGGGGGTGAAAAACTGTTTTTT
.	.	TRBJ2-5	TRBV5-4	CASSRGGDRKETQYF	TGTGCCAGCAGCAGGGGCGGGGACAGAAAAGAGACCCAGTACTTC
.	TRBD2	TRBJ2-2	TRBV5-1	CASTPGGANTGELFF	TGCGCCAGCACCCCGGGGGGTGCGAACACCGGGGAGCTGTTTTTT
.	.	TRBJ1-3	TRBV5-1	CASSPLGDLSGDTIYF	TGCGCCAGCAGCCCCTTGGGCGATCTATCGGGGGACACCATATATTTT
.	TRBD1	TRBJ1-2	TRBV2	CASRKDRGDGYTF	TGTGCCAGCAGGAAAGACAGGGGCGACGGCTACACCTTC
.	.	TRBJ1-5	TRBV19	CASRPRAGGNQPQHF	TGTGCCAGTAGGCCCCGAGCAGGGGGCAATCAGCCCCAGCATTTT
.	.	TRBJ1-2	TRBV19	CASIRGRNYGYTF	TGTGCCAGTATCAGGGGAAGGAACTATGGCTACACCTTC
.	.	TRBJ1-1	TRBV7-2	CASSKQGAVTEAFF	TGTGCCAGCAGCAAACAGGGCGCGGTCACTGAAGCTTTCTTT
.	.	TRBJ1-5	TRBV7-8	CASSSDSGGTQHF	TGTGCCAGCAGCTCGGACTCGGGCGGGACCCAGCATTTT
.	TRBD1	TRBJ2-5	TRBV19	CASSPNPGQGRETQYF	TGTGCCAGTAGTCCCAACCCGGGACAGGGCAGGGAGACCCAGTACTTC
.	.	TRBJ1-1	TRBV29-1	CSVGSGEAFF	TGCAGCGTTGGTTCGGGGGAAGCTTTCTTT
.	.	TRBJ1-2	TRBV18	CASSRGDGYTF	TGTGCCAGCTCCAGGGGTGATGGCTACACCTTC
.	.	TRBJ2-5	TRBV19	CASSIEQGRQETQYF	TGTGCCAGTAGTATTGAACAGGGTCGCCAAGAGACCCAGTACTTC
.	.	TRBJ1-4	TRBV5-1	CASSWQGQEKLFF	TGCGCCAGCAGCTGGCAGGGTCAGGAAAAACTGTTTTTT
few	.	TRBJ1-6	TRBV5-6	CASSLDSPLRNSPLHF	TGTGCCAGCAGCCTCGACAGTCCCCTAAGGAATTCACCCCTCCACTTT
.	TRBD1	TRBJ2-7	TRBV4-2	CASSNRDSSYEQYF	TGTGCCAGCAGCAACCGGGACAGCTCCTACGAGCAGTACTTC
.	.	TRBJ2-5	TRBV6-2/TRBV6-3	CASSYPGIQETQYF	TGTGCCAGCAGTTACCCGGGGATCCAAGAGACCCAGTACTTC
.	.	TRBJ1-2	TRBV2	CASSPNPQANYGYTF	TGTGCCAGCAGTCCGAACCCCCAGGCTAACTATGGCTACACCTTC
.	TRBD1	TRBJ2-3	TRBV5-1	CASSLGTGGNTDTQYF	TGCGCCAGCAGCTTGGGGACAGGGGGAAATACAGATACGCAGTATTTT
.	TRBD1	TRBJ2-7	TRBV2	CASSESRGRFEQYF	TGTGCCAGCAGTGAGTCCAGGGGGCGTTTCGAGCAGTACTTC
once	TRBD2	TRBJ2-1	TRBV4-1	CASSPPSGGYNEQFF	TGCGCCAGCAGCCCTCCTAGCGGGGGCTACAATGAGCAGTTCTTC